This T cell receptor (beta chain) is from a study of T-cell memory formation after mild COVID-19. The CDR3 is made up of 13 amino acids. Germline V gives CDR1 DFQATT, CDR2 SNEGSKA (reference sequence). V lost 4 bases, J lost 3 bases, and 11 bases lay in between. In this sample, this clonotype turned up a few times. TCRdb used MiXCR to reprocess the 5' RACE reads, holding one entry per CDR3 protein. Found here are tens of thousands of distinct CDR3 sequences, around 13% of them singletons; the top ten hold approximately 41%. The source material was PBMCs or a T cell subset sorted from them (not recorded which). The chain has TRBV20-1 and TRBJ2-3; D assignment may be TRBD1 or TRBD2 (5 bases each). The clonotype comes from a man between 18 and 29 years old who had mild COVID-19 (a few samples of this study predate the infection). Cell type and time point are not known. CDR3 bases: TGCAGTGCTATTCCAGGGACGACAGATACGCAGTATTTT. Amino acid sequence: CSAIPGTTDTQYF.